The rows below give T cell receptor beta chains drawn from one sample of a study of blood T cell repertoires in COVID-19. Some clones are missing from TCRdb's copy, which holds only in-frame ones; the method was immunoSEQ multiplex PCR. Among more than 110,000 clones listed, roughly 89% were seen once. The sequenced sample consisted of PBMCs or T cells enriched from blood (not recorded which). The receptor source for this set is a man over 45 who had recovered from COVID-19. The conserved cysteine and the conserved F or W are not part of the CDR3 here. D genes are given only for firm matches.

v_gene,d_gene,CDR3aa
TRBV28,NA,ASSFGGAPTEAF
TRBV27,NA,ASSRRRDHTGELF
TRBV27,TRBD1,ASSGQESSYEQY
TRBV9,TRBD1,ASSVEGDRTNEKLF
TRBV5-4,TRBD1,ASSVGQGVGGYT
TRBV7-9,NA,ASSLPRGETQY
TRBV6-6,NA,ASGGSGYGYT
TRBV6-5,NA,ASSPQGYGYT
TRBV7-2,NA,ASSEQISNQPQH
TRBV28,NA,ASSRPGGWGEAF
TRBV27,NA,ASSLLGAGQPQH
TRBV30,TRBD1,AWIGQGTNTGELF
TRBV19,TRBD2,ASSTYPGLADNIQY
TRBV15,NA,ATSRKIDGGSGETQY
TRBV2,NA,ASSGEADTEAF
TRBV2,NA,ASTGDYNSNYGYT
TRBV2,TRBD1,ASNGQGNSPLH
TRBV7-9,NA,ASSPQGNRAF
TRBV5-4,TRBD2,ASSLTAGGYNEQF
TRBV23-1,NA,ASSQSYPGWDEKLF
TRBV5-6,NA,ASSFGRSLNNEQF
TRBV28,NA,ASSRTRNQPQH
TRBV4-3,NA,ASSQDRLALNTDTQY
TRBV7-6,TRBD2,ASSWGGLAGAQETQY
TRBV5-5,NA,ASSLRVGGDTQY
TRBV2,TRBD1,ASRADRGPQETQY
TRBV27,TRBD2,ASSPRGGHGDTQY
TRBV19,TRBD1,ASRSTGHSNQPQH
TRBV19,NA,ASSLGVSSFSTDTQY
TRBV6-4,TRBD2,ASSVSGPEDEQF
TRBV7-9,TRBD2,ASSKAGGPPHNEQF
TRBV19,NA,ASTTAYSGNTIY
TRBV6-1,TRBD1,ASSDKQGSEKLF
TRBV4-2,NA,ASSQVGGHNEQF
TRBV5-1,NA,ASSLYQGEQGINEKLF
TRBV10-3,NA,AISETGSQDEKLF
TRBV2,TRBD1,ASNLGQWGTEAF
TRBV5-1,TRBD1,ASSLRPTGGFNIQY
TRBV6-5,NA,ASSYRLTGNSPLH
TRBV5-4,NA,ASSSPGESTDTQY
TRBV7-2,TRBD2,ASSFFWTSGVPSTDTQY
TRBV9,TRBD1,ASRPGQGSTGELF